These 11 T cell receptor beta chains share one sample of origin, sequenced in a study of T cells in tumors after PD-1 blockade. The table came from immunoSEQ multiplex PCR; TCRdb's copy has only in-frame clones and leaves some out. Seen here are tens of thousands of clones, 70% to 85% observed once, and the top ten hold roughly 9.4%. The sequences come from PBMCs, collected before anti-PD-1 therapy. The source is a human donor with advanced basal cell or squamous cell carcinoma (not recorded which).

The CDR3 loop reads CASSPLVRETQYF. DNA for the CDR3: TGTGCCAGCTCACCACTGGTGCGGGAGACCCAGTACTTC. The J gene is TRBJ2-5, the V gene TRBV18, with D unresolved. Looked up from germline, CDR1 is KGHSH and CDR2 is LQKENI. The CDR3 length is 13 residues. Trimming took 1 base from V and 5 from J, leaving 8 bases between them. Variable domain in full (rest from reference TRBV18 and TRBJ2-5): NAGVMQNPRHLVRRRGQEARLRCSPMKGHSHVYWYRQLPEEGLKFMVYLQKENIIDESGMPKERFSAEFPKEGPSILRIQQVVRGDSAAYFCASSPLVRETQYFGPGTRLLVL.

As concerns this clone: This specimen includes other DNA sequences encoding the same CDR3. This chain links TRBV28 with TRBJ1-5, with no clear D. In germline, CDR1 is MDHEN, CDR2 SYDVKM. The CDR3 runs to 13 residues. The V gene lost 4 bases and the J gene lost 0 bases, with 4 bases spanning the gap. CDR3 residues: CASSSDSNQPQHF. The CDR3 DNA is TGTGCCAGCAGTTCGGATAGCAATCAGCCCCAGCATTTT.

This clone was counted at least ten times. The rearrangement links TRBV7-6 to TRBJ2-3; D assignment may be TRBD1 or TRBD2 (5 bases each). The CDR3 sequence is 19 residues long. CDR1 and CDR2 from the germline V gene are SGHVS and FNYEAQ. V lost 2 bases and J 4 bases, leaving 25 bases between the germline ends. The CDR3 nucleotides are TGTGCCAGCAGCTTACCCCCAATCCGGGACCACTCGATCGCAGATACGCAGTATTTT. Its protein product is CASSLPPIRDHSIADTQYF.

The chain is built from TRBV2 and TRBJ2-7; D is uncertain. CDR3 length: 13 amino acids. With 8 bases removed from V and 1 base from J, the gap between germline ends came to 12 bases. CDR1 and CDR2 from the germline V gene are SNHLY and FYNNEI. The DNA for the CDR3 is TGTGCCAGCCTTGATCGAAGTTCCTACGAGCAGTACTTC. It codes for CASLDRSSYEQYF. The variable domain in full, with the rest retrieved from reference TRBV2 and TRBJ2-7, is EPEVTQTPSHQVTQMGQEVILRCVPISNHLYFYWYRQILGQKVEFLVSFYNNEISEKSEIFDDQFSVERPDGSNFTLKIRSTKLEDSAMYFCASLDRSSYEQYFGPGTRLTVT.

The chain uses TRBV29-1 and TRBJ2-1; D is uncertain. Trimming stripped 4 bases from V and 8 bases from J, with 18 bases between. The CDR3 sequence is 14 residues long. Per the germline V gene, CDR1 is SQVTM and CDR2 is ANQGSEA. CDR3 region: CSVGQLGSFDEQFF. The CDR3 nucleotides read TGCAGCGTTGGACAATTAGGGTCGTTTGATGAGCAGTTCTTC.

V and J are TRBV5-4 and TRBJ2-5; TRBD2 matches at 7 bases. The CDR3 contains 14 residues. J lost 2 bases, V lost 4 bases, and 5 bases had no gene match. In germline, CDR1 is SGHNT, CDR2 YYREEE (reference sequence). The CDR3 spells CASSLGGGQETQYF. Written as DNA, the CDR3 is TGTGCCAGCAGCCTGGGGGGGGGACAAGAGACCCAGTACTTC.

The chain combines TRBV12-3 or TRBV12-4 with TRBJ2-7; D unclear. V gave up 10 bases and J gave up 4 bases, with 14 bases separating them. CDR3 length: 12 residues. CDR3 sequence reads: CATGRNIYEQYF. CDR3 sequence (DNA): TGTGCCACCGGACGGAACATTTACGAGCAGTACTTC.

CDR3 sequence (DNA): TGTGCCAGCTCATCCCGGACAGGTTTATACGAGCAGTACTTC. This sequence encodes CASSSRTGLYEQYF. The rearrangement links TRBV18 to TRBJ2-7; 7 nucleotides match TRBD1. The CDR3 runs to 14 residues. V gave up 5 bases and J gave up 4 bases; unmatched junction bases: 8. From germline, CDR1 is KGHSH and CDR2 LQKENI. Full variable domain (rest looked up from reference TRBV18 and TRBJ2-7): NAGVMQNPRHLVRRRGQEARLRCSPMKGHSHVYWYRQLPEEGLKFMVYLQKENIIDESGMPKERFSAEFPKEGPSILRIQQVVRGDSAAYFCASSSRTGLYEQYFGPGTRLTVT.

The CDR3 DNA is TGTGCCACCAGTGAGGCAGACAGGGCCAGGCAGTTCTTC. It codes for CATSEADRARQFF. J is TRBJ2-1 and V is TRBV24-1, with 7 bases fitting TRBD1. The CDR3 is 13 amino acids. Germline CDR1 and CDR2: KGHDR and SFDVKD. V dropped 4 bases and J dropped 12; count of bases not matched to a gene: 8.

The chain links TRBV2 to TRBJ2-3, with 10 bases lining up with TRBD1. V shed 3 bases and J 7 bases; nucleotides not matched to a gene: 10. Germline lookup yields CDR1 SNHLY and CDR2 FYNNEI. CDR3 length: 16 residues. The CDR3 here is CASSEGQGIDLNTQYF. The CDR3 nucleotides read TGTGCCAGCAGTGAGGGACAGGGGATAGATCTGAATACGCAGTATTTT.

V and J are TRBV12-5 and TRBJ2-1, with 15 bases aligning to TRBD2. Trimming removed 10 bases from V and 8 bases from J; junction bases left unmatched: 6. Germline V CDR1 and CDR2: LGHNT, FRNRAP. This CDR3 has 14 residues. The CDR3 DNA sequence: TGTGCTACCTCGGGACTAGCGGGGGGCGATGAGCAGTTCTTC. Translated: CATSGLAGGDEQFF.